These 27 T cell receptor beta chains came from one sample sequenced in a study of early T cells in non-severe SARS-CoV-2 infection. Via MiXCR, TCRdb re-called the 5' RACE reads, giving one row per CDR3 protein. The table has 100,000 to 120,000 distinct CDR3 sequences, over 10% seen once; the top ten hold 3.8%. Material: whole blood, obtained at baseline. All receptors derive from an adult who was a healthcare worker with PCR-confirmed SARS-CoV-2 infection or an uninfected control (not recorded which).

This clonotype was recorded at least ten times. V is TRBV6-1 and J is TRBJ1-2, with D possibly TRBD1 on 5 matching bases. The germline CDR1 and CDR2 sequences are MNHNS and SASEGT. The CDR3 has 15 residues. Between the trimmed V and J ends, which lost 7 bases and 8 bases, there was a span of 23 bases. This CDR3 is CASNPGVGVPGGYTF. For the CDR3, the DNA is TGTGCCAGCAACCCCGGTGTCGGGGTCCCAGGGGGCTACACCTTC.

V gene TRBV27 combines with J gene TRBJ1-1; D gene uncertain. The CDR3 contains 14 residues. The germline CDR1 and CDR2 sequences are MNHEY and SMNVEV (reference sequence). V was cut by 6 bases and J by 0 bases, with 11 bases left in between. CDR3 sequence: CASRRATMNTEAFF. The CDR3 DNA is TGTGCCAGCAGGCGGGCCACTATGAACACTGAAGCTTTCTTT.

This clonotype was detected only a few times. This rearrangement joins TRBV11-2 to TRBJ2-7; the D gene is possibly TRBD2 (7 bases). The V end was cut by 1 base, the J end by 3 bases, with 22 bases between. The germline CDR1 and CDR2 sequences are SGHAT and FQNNGV. This CDR3 has 18 amino acids. The CDR3 nucleotides read TGTGCCAGCAGCTTAGCGCGGGGGCGCATCGATGGGGACTACGAGCAGTACTTC. This gives the protein CASSLARGRIDGDYEQYF.

For the CDR3, the DNA is TGTGCCAGCAGTTTAACGAGGGACACCGGGGAGCTGTTTTTT. This translates into CASSLTRDTGELFF. V gene TRBV12-3 or TRBV12-4 combines with J gene TRBJ2-2; maybe TRBD2 (5 bases). CDR3 length: 14 residues. Trimming removed 2 bases at V and 3 bases at J, with 7 bases between.

Many counts were recorded for this clonotype. The chain combines TRBV7-6 with TRBJ1-1, with 7 bases aligning to TRBD1. The trim removed 5 bases at V and 8 bases at J, leaving 2 bases unmatched. The CDR3 length is 11 residues. Germline V gene sequence: CDR1 SGHVS, CDR2 FNYEAQ. The CDR3 reads CASSRGGEAFF. CDR3 sequence (DNA): TGTGCCAGCAGCCGAGGGGGCGAAGCTTTCTTT.

This clonotype was observed at least ten times. The gene calls are TRBV27 and TRBJ1-6; D uncertain. V lost 5 bases and J 9 bases, leaving 8 bases between the germline ends. Germline CDR1 reads MNHEY; CDR2 reads SMNVEV (reference sequence). This CDR3 is 12 amino acids long. CDR3: CASSPQSSPLHF. The CDR3 coding sequence is TGTGCCAGCAGTCCCCAATCTTCACCCCTCCACTTT.

This clonotype was observed at least ten times. The J gene is TRBJ1-4, the V gene TRBV20-1; D not resolved. The CDR3 is 13 residues long. Deletions cut 2 bases from V and 4 bases from J, with 8 bases between. Germline V gene lookup returns CDR1 DFQATT and CDR2 SNEGSKA (reference sequence). The CDR3 region is CSARKDVNEKLFF. The CDR3 coding sequence is TGCAGTGCTAGAAAGGACGTTAATGAAAAACTGTTTTTT.

The gene calls are TRBV30 and TRBJ1-2; D unresolved. Germline lookup yields CDR1 GTSNPN and CDR2 SVGIG (reference sequence). The CDR3 is made up of 16 amino acids. With 4 bases removed from V and 0 bases from J, the gap between germline ends came to 18 bases. The CDR3 here is CAWTASNVLSNYGYTF. CDR3 in DNA: TGTGCCTGGACCGCCAGCAACGTCCTCTCTAACTATGGCTACACCTTC.

The J gene is TRBJ2-4, the V gene TRBV11-2; D ambiguous. The V end was cut by 0 bases, the J end by 1 base, with 13 bases between. The CDR3 covers 17 residues. Germline values: CDR1 SGHAT, CDR2 FQNNGV. CDR3 sequence: CASSLEPLSGAKNIQYF. The CDR3 DNA follows: TGTGCCAGCAGCTTAGAACCCCTGAGTGGGGCCAAAAACATTCAGTACTTC.

The V call is TRBV9, the J call TRBJ2-3; perhaps TRBD1 as D (5 bases). Germline CDR1 reads SGDLS; CDR2 reads YYNGEE. Deletions cut 3 bases from V and 5 bases from J, with 7 bases between. This CDR3 comprises 12 residues. CDR3 region: CASSGREDTQYF. In nucleotides, the CDR3 is TGTGCCAGCAGCGGCAGGGAAGATACGCAGTATTTT.

This clonotype has at least ten counts. The chain recombines TRBV12-3 or TRBV12-4 with TRBJ2-5; unclear D gene. The CDR3 is 15 amino acids. V was trimmed by 1 base and J by 5 bases, leaving 14 bases between them. CDR3 sequence: CASSLVPGTSETQYF. The CDR3 DNA is TGTGCCAGCAGTTTAGTGCCAGGAACGTCGGAGACCCAGTACTTC.

The chain carries TRBV9 and TRBJ2-7; 9 positions match TRBD2. In germline, CDR1 is SGDLS, CDR2 YYNGEE. The CDR3 is made up of 15 amino acids. Unmatched junction bases numbered 6, after V lost 2 bases and J lost 3 bases. The CDR3: CASSVASGDYYEQYF. The DNA of the CDR3 is TGTGCCAGCAGCGTTGCTAGCGGGGACTACTACGAGCAGTACTTC. The full variable domain, its missing parts supplied by reference TRBV9 and TRBJ2-7, is DSGVTQTPKHLITATGQRVTLRCSPRSGDLSVYWYQQSLDQGLQFLIQYYNGEERAKGNILERFSAQQFPDLHSELNLSSLELGDSALYFCASSVASGDYYEQYFGPGTRLTVT.

The chain is built from TRBV18 and TRBJ1-3, with 7 bases that match TRBD1. The CDR3 contains 18 residues. Germline V gene lookup returns CDR1 KGHSH and CDR2 LQKENI. Germline trimming cut 3 bases from V and 0 bases from J; bases unmatched to any gene: 11. The DNA of the CDR3 is TGTGCCAGCTCACCCCTGACAGGGAAGGCCATCTCTGGAAACACCATATATTTT. Translated: CASSPLTGKAISGNTIYF.

The table lists this clonotype with many counts. The chain carries TRBV5-6 and TRBJ1-4; 7 bases agree with TRBD1. The CDR3 runs 18 residues. Per the germline V gene, CDR1 is SGHDT and CDR2 is YYEEEE. The trim removed 4 bases at V and 11 bases at J, leaving 23 bases unmatched. CDR3 loop: CASSRVEGANSVREKLFF. In DNA, the CDR3 is TGTGCCAGCAGCCGTGTGGAGGGGGCGAACTCGGTCCGTGAGAAACTGTTTTTT. The full variable domain, completed using reference TRBV5-6 and TRBJ1-4, is DAGVTQSPTHLIKTRGQQVTLRCSPKSGHDTVSWYQQALGQGPQFIFQYYEEEERQRGNFPDRFSGHQFPNYSSELNVNALLLGDSALYLCASSRVEGANSVREKLFFGSGTQLSVL.

There are many counts of this clonotype. One end of the junction is discordant with germline, which a read error may explain. The chain links TRBV7-7 to TRBJ2-1; D call uncertain. The CDR3 consists of 12 residues. Germline CDR1 SSHAT, CDR2 FNYEAQ (reference sequence). The CDR3 region is CASSLAGGEQFF. The DNA of the CDR3 is TGTGCTAGCAGCTTAGCAGGTGGGGAGCAGTTCTTC. Together with reference TRBV7-7 and TRBJ2-1, the CDR3 gives the full variable domain: GAGVSQSPRYKVTKRGQDVTLRCDPISSHATLYWYQQALGQGPEFLTYFNYEAQPDKSGLPSDRFSAERPEGSISTLTIQRTEQRDSAMYRCASSLAGGEQFFGPGTRLTVL.

This clonotype was detected only a few times. The chain carries TRBV29-1 and TRBJ2-1; the match to TRBD1 covers 8 bases. J was trimmed by 0 bases and V by 5 bases; bases with no gene match: 3. This CDR3 is 14 amino acids long. CDR1 is SQVTM and CDR2 is ANQGSEA in the germline V gene. CDR3 sequence reads: CSVRDRSSYNEQFF. The DNA of the CDR3 is TGCAGCGTTAGGGACAGGAGCTCCTACAATGAGCAGTTCTTC.

This clonotype has a handful of counts. The chain combines TRBV2 with TRBJ1-1, with 7 bases aligning to TRBD1. Losses at the gene ends were 6 bases for V and 7 bases for J; bases not matched to a gene: 8. Germline V gives CDR1 SNHLY, CDR2 FYNNEI. The length of the CDR3 is 13 residues. CDR3 sequence reads: CASSGTANFEAFF. CDR3 nucleotides: TGTGCCAGCAGCGGGACAGCTAATTTTGAAGCTTTCTTT.

There are many counts of this clonotype. V usage is TRBV7-9 and J usage is TRBJ1-6; no clear D gene. The V and J ends lost 1 base and 16 bases respectively, with 17 bases between them. The CDR3 is 14 residues long. Per the germline V gene, CDR1 is SEHNR and CDR2 is FQNEAQ (reference sequence). CDR3 bases: TGTGCCAGCAGCTTAGGTCTGGCATCCGGGGTTCTCCACTTT. Translating gives CASSLGLASGVLHF.

This clonotype has a handful of counts. CDR3 nucleotides: TGTGCCATCAGTGAAAGGGGGACAGGGGGCTTCACAGATACGCAGTATTTT. Protein product: CAISERGTGGFTDTQYF. The chain links TRBV10-3 to TRBJ2-3, with 12 bases matching TRBD1. This CDR3 has 17 amino acids. The junction had 6 bases not matched to a gene; V was cut back by 3 bases and J by 2 bases. Germline CDR1 ENHRY, CDR2 SYGVKD.

This rearrangement joins TRBV12-3 or TRBV12-4 to TRBJ2-1; 9 bases match TRBD1. This CDR3 has 14 residues. V lost 4 bases to trimming and J lost 12 bases; unmatched junction nucleotides: 10. In DNA form, the CDR3 reads TGTGCCAGCAGTTCCGGACAGGGGCCGACGGGGCAGTTCTTC. Translated, it gives CASSSGQGPTGQFF.

Only one count was recorded for this clonotype. The V call is TRBV7-9, the J call TRBJ1-4, with D possibly being TRBD1 (6 bases). This CDR3 contains 13 residues. From germline, CDR1 is SEHNR and CDR2 FQNEAQ (reference sequence). Between the trimmed V and J ends, which lost 3 bases and 8 bases, there was a span of 10 bases. The CDR3 DNA sequence: TGTGCCAGCAGCTTTAAGGGGGGAGAAAAACTGTTTTTT. Protein sequence: CASSFKGGEKLFF.

The chain carries TRBV10-3 and TRBJ1-3; D is ambiguous. From germline, CDR1 is ENHRY and CDR2 SYGVKD. The ends were cut back, 6 bases at V and 7 bases at J, with 13 bases in the middle. The CDR3 contains 13 residues. The CDR3 is CAISETGWNTIYF. CDR3 nucleotide sequence: TGTGCCATCAGCGAAACCGGATGGAACACCATATATTTT.

This clonotype was counted only a few times. The rearrangement links TRBV13 to TRBJ2-7; D is unclear. This CDR3 is 8 amino acids long. Germline CDR1 and CDR2: PRHDT and FYEKMQ (reference sequence). The V end lost 11 bases, the J end lost 5 bases, and 4 bases lay between the germline ends. Here the CDR3 DNA reads TGTGCCGGTAACGAGCAGTACTTC. It encodes CAGNEQYF.

J is TRBJ1-1 and V is TRBV5-1, with D possibly matching TRBD1 (5 bases). Trimming shortened V by 1 base and J by 1 base, and 8 bases separated the two germline ends. CDR3 size: 14 residues. The germline V gene has CDR1 SGHRS and CDR2 YFSETQ. CDR3 nucleotides: TGCGCCAGCAGCTTGCAGACAGCGAACACTGAAGCTTTCTTT. Translation: CASSLQTANTEAFF.

This clonotype was detected a few times. The V gene is TRBV5-5, the J gene TRBJ2-7; D is undetermined. Germline V lookup: CDR1 SGHKS, CDR2 YYEKEE (reference sequence). There are 15 residues in the CDR3. The ends were cut back, 0 bases at V and 2 bases at J, with 12 bases in the middle. The CDR3 DNA is TGTGCCAGCAGCTTGGGTTCAGGTACGACCTACGAGCAGTACTTC. Translating gives CASSLGSGTTYEQYF.

This clonotype has more than one count but fewer than ten. The chain uses TRBV4-1 and TRBJ2-3, with a weak D call TRBD2 (6 bases). Germline values: CDR1 MGHRA, CDR2 YSYEKL. V was trimmed by 1 base and J by 4 bases, leaving 12 bases between them. The CDR3 is 15 residues long. The DNA for the CDR3 is TGCGCCAGCAGCCAAGTGGAGGGCTCCCCAGATACGCAGTATTTT. Amino acid sequence: CASSQVEGSPDTQYF.

In this sample, this clonotype turned up a few times. V is TRBV18 and J is TRBJ1-2; D ambiguous. Trimming removed 6 bases at V and 8 bases at J, with 16 bases between. Per germline, CDR1 KGHSH and CDR2 LQKENI. This CDR3 is 13 amino acids long. The CDR3 DNA is TGTGCCAGCTCTCCAGAGGCGCAAGGGGGCTACACCTTC. This sequence encodes CASSPEAQGGYTF.